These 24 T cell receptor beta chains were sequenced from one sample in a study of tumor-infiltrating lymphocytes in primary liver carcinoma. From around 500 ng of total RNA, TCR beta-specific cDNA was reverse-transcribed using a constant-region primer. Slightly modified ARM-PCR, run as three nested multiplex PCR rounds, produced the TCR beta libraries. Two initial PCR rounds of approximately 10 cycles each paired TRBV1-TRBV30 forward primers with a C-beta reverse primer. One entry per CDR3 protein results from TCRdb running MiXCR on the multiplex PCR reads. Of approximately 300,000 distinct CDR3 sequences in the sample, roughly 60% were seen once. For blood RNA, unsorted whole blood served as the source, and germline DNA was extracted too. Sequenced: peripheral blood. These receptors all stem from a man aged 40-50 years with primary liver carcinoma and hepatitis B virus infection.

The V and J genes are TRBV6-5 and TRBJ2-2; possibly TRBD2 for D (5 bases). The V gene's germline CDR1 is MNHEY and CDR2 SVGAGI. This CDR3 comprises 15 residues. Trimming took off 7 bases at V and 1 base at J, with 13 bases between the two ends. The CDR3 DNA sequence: TGTGCCAGCAATTATAGCGAGGGGAACACCGGGGAGCTGTTTTTT. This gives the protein CASNYSEGNTGELFF.

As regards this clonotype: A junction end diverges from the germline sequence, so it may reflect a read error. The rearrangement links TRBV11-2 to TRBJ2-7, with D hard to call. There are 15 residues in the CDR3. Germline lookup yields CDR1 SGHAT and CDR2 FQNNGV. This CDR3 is CASSNPGETSYEQSF. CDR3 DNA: TGTGCCAGCAGCAATCCTGGAGAAACCTCCTACGAGCAGTCCTTC.

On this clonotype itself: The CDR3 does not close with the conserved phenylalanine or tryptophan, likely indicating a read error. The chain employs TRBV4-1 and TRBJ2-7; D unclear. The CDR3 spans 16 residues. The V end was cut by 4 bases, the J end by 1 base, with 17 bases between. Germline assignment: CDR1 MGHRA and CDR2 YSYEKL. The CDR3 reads CASSPDDRSSSYEQYY. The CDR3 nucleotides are TGCGCCAGCAGCCCAGACGACCGGTCGAGTTCCTACGAGCAGTACTAC.

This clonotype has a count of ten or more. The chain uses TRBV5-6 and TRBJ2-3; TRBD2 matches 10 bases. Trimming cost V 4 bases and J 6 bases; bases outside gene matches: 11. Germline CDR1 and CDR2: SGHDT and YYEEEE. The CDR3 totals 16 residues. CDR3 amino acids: CASSQRWLAGADTQYF. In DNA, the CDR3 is TGTGCCAGCAGCCAGAGGTGGCTAGCGGGAGCCGATACGCAGTATTTT.

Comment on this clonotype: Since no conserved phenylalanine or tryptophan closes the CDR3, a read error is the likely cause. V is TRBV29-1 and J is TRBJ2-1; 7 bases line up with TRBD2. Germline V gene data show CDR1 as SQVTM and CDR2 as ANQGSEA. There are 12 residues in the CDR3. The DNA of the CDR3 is TGCAACGTTGGAGCGGGGAACAATGAGCAGTTCGTC. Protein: CNVGAGNNEQFV.

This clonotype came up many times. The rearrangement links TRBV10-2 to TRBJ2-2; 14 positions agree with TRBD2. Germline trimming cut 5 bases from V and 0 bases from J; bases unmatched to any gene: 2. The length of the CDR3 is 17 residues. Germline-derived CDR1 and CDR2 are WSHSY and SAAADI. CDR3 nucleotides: TGCGCCAGCAGTCTGACTAGCGGGAGGGCGAACACCGGGGAGCTGTTTTTT. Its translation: CASSLTSGRANTGELFF.

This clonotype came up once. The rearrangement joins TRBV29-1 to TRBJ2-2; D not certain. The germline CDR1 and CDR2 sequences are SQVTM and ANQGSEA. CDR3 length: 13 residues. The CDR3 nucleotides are TGCACCGCCAGGCAGAGGTCCGTCGGAGAGCTGTTTTTT. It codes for CTARQRSVGELFF.

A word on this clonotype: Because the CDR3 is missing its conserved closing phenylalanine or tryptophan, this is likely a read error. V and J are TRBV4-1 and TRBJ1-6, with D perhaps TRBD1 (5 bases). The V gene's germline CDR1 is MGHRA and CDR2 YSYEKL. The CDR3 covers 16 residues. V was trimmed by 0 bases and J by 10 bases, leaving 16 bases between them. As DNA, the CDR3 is TGCGCCAGCAGCCAAGAAATTTCAGGGAATCTCTCACCCCTCCACCTT. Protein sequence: CASSQEISGNLSPLHL.

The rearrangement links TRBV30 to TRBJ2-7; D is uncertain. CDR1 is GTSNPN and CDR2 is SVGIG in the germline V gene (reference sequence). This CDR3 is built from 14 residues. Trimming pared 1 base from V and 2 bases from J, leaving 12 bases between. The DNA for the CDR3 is TGTGCCTGGAGTGCCGGTCATCCCCCCTACGAGCAGTACTTC. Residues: CAWSAGHPPYEQYF.

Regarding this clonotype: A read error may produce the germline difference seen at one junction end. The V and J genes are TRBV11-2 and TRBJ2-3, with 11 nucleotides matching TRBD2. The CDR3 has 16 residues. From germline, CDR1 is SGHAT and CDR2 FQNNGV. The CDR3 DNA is TGTGTCAGCAGCTCTTTAGCGGGAGGGGGCACAGATACGCAGTATTTT. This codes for CVSSSLAGGGTDTQYF.

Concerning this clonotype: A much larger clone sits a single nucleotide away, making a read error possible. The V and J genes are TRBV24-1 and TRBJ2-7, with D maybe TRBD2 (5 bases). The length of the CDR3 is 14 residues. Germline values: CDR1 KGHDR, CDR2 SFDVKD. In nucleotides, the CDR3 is TGTACCACCAGTGGCGTAGGAGGATCTCACGAGCAGTACTTC. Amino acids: CTTSGVGGSHEQYF.

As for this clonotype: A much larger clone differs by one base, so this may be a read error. The CDR3 protein is CASSALDGNYDYTF. The CDR3 DNA follows: TGTGCCAGCAGCGCCCTTGATGGGAACTATGACTACACCTTC. The V gene is TRBV4-2, the J gene TRBJ1-2, with unresolved D. The CDR3 loop spans 14 amino acids. The germline V gene has CDR1 LGHNA and CDR2 YNFKEQ.

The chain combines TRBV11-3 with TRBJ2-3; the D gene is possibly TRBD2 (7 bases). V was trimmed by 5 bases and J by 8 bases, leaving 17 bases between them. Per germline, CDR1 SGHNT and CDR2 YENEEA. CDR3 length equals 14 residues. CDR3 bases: TGTGCCAGCAGCCTAGGGGAGGGGGAAACTACGCAGTATTTT. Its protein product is CASSLGEGETTQYF.

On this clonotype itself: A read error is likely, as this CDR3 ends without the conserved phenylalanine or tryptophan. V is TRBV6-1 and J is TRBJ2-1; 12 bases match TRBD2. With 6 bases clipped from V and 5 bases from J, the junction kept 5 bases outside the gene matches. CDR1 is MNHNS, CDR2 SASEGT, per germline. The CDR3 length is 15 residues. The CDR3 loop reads CASSLGLAGHNEQFV. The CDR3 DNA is TGTGCCAGCAGCCTAGGACTAGCGGGACACAATGAGCAGTTCGTC.

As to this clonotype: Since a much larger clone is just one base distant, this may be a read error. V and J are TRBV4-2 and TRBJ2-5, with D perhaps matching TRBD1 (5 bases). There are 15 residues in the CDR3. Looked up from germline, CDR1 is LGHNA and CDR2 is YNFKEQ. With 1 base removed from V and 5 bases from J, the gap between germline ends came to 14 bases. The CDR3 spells CASSQAPGAGETQYF. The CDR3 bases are TGTGCCAGCAGCCAAGCCCCTGGAGCAGGGGAGACCCAGTACTTC.

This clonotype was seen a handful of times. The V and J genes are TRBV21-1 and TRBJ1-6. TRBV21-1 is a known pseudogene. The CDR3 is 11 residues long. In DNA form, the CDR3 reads TGTGCCAGCAAGCCCGATTCACCCCTCCACTTT. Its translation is CASKPDSPLHF.

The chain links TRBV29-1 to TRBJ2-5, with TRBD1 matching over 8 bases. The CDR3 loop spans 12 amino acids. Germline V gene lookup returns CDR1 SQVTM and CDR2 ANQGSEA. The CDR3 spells CRLGGQGETQYF. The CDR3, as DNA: TGCAGGCTTGGTGGACAGGGAGAGACCCAGTACTTC.

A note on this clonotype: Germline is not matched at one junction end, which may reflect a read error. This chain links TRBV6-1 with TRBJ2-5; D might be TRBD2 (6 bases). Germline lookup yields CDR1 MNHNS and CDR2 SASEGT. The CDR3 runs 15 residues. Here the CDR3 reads CATSEVASAQETQYF. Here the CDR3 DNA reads TGTGCCACCAGTGAAGTAGCTAGCGCACAAGAGACCCAGTACTTC.

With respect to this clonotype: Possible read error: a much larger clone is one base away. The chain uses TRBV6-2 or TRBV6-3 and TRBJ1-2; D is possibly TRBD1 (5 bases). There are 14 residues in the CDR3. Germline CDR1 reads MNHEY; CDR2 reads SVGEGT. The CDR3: CASKVDTGPYGCTF. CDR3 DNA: TGTGCCAGCAAGGTGGACACCGGTCCCTATGGCTGCACCTTC.

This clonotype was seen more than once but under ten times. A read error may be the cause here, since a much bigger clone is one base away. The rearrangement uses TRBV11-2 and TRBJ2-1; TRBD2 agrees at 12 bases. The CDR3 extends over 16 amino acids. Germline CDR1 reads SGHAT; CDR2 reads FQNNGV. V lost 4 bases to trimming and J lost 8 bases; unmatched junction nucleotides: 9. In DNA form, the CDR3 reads TGTGCCAGCAGCTCCGAACTAGCGGGAGGTCCGGATGAGCAGTTCTTC. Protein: CASSSELAGGPDEQFF.

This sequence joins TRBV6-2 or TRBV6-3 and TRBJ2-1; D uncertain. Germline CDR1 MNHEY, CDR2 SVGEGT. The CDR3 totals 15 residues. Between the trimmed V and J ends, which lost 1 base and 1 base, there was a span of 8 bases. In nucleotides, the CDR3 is TGTGCCAGCAGTTACTTGGCCAAATCCTACAATGAGCAGTTCTTC. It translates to CASSYLAKSYNEQFF.

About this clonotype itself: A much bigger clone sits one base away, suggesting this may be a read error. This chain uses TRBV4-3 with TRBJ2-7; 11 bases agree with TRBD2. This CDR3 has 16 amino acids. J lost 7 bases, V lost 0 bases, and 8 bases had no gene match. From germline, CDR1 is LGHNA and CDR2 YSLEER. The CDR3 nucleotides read TGCGCCAGCAGCCAAGATGCGAAACTAGCGGGAGTGGAGCAGTACTTC. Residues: CASSQDAKLAGVEQYF.

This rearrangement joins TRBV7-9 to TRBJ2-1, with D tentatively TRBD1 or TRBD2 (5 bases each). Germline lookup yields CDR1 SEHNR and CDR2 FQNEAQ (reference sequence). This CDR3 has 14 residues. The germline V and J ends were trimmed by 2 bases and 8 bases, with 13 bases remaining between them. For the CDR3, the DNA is TGTGCCAGCAGCTTACGGGACCGACGCGATGAGCAGTTCTTC. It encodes CASSLRDRRDEQFF.

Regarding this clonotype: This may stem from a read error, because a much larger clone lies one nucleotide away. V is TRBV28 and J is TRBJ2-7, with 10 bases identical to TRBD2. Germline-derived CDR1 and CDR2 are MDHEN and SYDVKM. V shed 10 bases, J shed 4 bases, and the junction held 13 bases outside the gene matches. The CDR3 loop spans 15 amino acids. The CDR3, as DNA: TGTGCCAACGGACGTAGCGGGAGGAATGTGTACGAGCAGTACTTC. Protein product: CANGRSGRNVYEQYF.